This T cell receptor beta chain appears in the sequencing data of a study of read filtering for tumor transcriptome and immune sequencing. At the level of the study: DNase treatment preceded whole-transcriptome library preparation.

This clonotype was counted many times. The library was built from around 400 ng RNA with molecular barcoded adaptors for alpha/delta and beta/gamma chains. TCRdb itself ran the reads through MiXCR, one entry per CDR3 protein. The sample has around 140,000 distinct CDR3 sequences; 13% are singletons. J lost 5 bases, V lost 0 bases, and 6 bases had no gene match. CDR1 DFQATT and CDR2 SNEGSKA come from the germline V gene (reference sequence). This CDR3 region has 15 residues. Sequencing used a population of CD138-negative cells sorted from bone marrow. The J gene is TRBJ2-4, the V gene TRBV20-1; 8 nucleotides agree with TRBD1. The TCR originated in a donor at least 40 years old with multiple myeloma. The CDR3 here is CSARDSGTGENIQYF. CDR3 coding DNA: TGCAGTGCTAGAGACTCCGGGACAGGTGAAAACATTCAGTACTTC.